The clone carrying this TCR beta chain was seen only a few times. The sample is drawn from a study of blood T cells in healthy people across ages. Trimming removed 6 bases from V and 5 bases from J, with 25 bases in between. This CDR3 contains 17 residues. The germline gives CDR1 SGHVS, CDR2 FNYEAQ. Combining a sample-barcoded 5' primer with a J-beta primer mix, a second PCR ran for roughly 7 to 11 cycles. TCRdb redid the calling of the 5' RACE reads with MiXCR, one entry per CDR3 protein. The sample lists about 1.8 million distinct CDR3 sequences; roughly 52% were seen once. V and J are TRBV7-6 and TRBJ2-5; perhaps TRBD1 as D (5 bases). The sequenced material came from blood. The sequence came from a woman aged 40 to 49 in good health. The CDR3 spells CASSPSGPWASKETQYF. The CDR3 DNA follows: TGTGCCAGCAGTCCCTCAGGGCCTTGGGCCTCCAAGGAGACCCAGTACTTC.